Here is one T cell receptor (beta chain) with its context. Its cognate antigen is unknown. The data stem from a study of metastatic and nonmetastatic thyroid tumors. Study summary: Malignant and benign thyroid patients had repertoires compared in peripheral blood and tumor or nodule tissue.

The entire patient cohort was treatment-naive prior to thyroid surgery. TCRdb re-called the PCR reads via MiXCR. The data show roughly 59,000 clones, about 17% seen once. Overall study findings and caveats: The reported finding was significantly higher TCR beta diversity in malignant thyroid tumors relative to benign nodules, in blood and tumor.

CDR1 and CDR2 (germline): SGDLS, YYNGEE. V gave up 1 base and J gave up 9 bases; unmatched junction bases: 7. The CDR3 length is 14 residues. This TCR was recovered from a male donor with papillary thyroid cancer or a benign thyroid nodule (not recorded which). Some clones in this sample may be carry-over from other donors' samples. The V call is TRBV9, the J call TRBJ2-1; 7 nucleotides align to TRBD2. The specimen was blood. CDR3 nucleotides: TGTGCCAGCAGCGTATACCTAGCGGTTCGTGAGCAGTTCTTC. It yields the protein CASSVYLAVREQFF.